This T cell receptor beta chain was retrieved from a study of glioma-infiltrating T cells. Using RNA template, CDR3s of TCR alpha and beta were amplified with iRepertoire arm-PCR. Input was 100-400 ng of tissue mRNA or PBMC total RNA. A single record per CDR3 protein comes from TCRdb applying MiXCR to the multiplex PCR reads. The table lists roughly 200,000 distinct CDR3 sequences, roughly a third of them singletons, with around 21% in the top ten. Germline V gene lookup returns CDR1 SGHNT and CDR2 YYREEE (reference sequence). This CDR3 is 14 amino acids long. Study-wide results and caveats: Gliomas, especially low-grade, showed above-expected tissue-blood divergence; non-neoplastic patients showed below. Only very few CDR3 sequences appeared in both tissue and blood.

A word on this clonotype: No antigen is known for it. With a much larger clone just one base away, this may be a read error.

The sequencing input was glioma tissue, nonneoplastic brain tissue, or PBMCs (not recorded which). The V gene is TRBV5-4, the J gene TRBJ1-1; TRBD1 aligns across 7 bases. The sequence came from a human donor with low-grade glioma or glioblastoma, undergoing nonglioma brain surgery, or in good health (not recorded which). The CDR3 DNA follows: TGTGCCAGCAGCTTGGGATACAGGGGCACTGAAGCTTCCTTT. Encoded protein: CASSLGYRGTEASF. Using reference TRBV5-4 and TRBJ1-1 for the parts outside the CDR3, the full variable domain is ETGVTQSPTHLIKTRGQQVTLRCSSQSGHNTVSWYQQALGQGPQFIFQYYREEENGRGNFPPRFSGLQFPNYSSELNVNALELDDSALYLCASSLGYRGTEASFGQGTRLTVV.